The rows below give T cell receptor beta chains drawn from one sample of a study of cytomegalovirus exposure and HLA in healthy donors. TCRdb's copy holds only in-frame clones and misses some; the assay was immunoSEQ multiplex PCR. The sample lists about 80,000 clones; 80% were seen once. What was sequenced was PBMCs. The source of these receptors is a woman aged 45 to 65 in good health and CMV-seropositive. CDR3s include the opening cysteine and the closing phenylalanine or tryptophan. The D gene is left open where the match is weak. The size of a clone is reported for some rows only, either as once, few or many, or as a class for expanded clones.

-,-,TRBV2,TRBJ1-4,TGTGCCAGCACCGAGGGGGAGTTTAATGAAAAACTGTTTTTT,CASTEGEFNEKLFF
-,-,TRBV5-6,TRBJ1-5,TGTGCCAGCAGCCTACTCTTAGGGGGAGCCCAGCATTTT,CASSLLLGGAQHF
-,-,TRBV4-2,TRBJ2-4,TGTGCCAGCAGCCAAGAGGAACAGCAAAACATTCAGTACTTC,CASSQEEQQNIQYF
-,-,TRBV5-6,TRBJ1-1,TGTGCCAGCAGCCTACAGATCGGCAGCCAGGGGACTGAAGCTTTCTTT,CASSLQIGSQGTEAFF
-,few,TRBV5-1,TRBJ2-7,TGCGCCAGCAGCTACTTCGGGATTTCGGGGAGGAGCTCCTACGAGCAGTACTTC,CASSYFGISGRSSYEQYF
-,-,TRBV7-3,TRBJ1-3,TGTGCCAGCAGCCCGCAACAGGGACCGTCTGGAAACACCATATATTTT,CASSPQQGPSGNTIYF
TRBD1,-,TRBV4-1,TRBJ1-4,TGCGCCAGCAGCCGCATGGGGGGGACAGGTGCAACTAATGAAAAACTGTTTTTT,CASSRMGGTGATNEKLFF
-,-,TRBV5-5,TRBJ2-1,TGTGCCAGCAGCTTGGTGGCAGGGCTGGGGCCCAATGAGCAGTTCTTC,CASSLVAGLGPNEQFF
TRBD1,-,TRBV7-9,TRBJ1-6,TGTTCCAGCAGCTTAACCGAGACAGGGAAGAATTCACCCCTCCACTTT,CSSSLTETGKNSPLHF
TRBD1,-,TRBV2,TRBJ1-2,TGTGCCAGCAGGGGGACAGGGCATGGCTACACCTTC,CASRGTGHGYTF
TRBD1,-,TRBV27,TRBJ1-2,TGTGCCAGCAGTTTGCAGGGGGCTCTTGGCTACACCTTC,CASSLQGALGYTF
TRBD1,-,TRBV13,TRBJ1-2,TGTGCCAGCAGCTCCCTCATTCGACAGGGGGTGGATGGCTACACCTTC,CASSSLIRQGVDGYTF
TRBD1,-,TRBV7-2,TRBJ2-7,TGTGCCAGCAGCTCGCCGGACAGGAGCGACGAGCAGTACTTC,CASSSPDRSDEQYF
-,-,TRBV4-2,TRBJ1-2,TGTGCCAGCAGCCAAGAACAGGGCCAGGCCTATGGCTACACCTTC,CASSQEQGQAYGYTF
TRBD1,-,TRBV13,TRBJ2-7,TGTGCCAGCAGCGGCAGGGGGCATTCCTACGAGCAGTACTTC,CASSGRGHSYEQYF
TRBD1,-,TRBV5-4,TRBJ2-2,TGTGCCAGCAGCCCGGGACAGGGTACCGGGGAGCTGTTTTTT,CASSPGQGTGELFF
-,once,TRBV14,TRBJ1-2,TGTGCCAGCAGCCAAGAAGGGGGGGCCAATTATGGCTACACCTTC,CASSQEGGANYGYTF
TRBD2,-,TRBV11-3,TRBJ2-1,TGTGCCAGCACTCCGGGACTAGCGGAATACAATGAGCAGTTCTTC,CASTPGLAEYNEQFF
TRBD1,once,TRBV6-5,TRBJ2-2,TGTGCCGCCCGATCCGGGACAGGGGGGGACGGGGAGCTGTTTTTT,CAARSGTGGDGELFF
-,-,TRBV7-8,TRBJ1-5,TGTGCCAGCAGCCACCCAGGCCACAATCAGCCCCAGCATTTT,CASSHPGHNQPQHF
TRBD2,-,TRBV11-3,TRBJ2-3,TGTGCCAGCAGCCTCAGCGGGAGAGAAACAGATACGCAGTATTTT,CASSLSGRETDTQYF
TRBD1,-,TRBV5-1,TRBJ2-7,TGCGCCAGCAGCTTGGAGGGGCCCGGGACAGGGGTCCCCTACGAGCAGTACTTC,CASSLEGPGTGVPYEQYF
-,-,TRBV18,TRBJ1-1,TGTGCCAGCTCACCACCGGGCAGGGTTGGCACTGAAGCTTTCTTT,CASSPPGRVGTEAFF
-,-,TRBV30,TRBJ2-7,TGTGCCTGGAGCGGAGGGTCCTACGAGCAGTACTTC,CAWSGGSYEQYF
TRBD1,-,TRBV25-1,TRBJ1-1,TGTGCCAGCAGGGAAACCTCAGGGGGATGGACTGAAGCTTTCTTT,CASRETSGGWTEAFF
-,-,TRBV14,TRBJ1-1,TGTGCCAGCAGCCAGACTTTCGGGGGGACTGAAGCTTTCTTT,CASSQTFGGTEAFF
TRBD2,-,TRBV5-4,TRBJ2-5,TGTGCCAGCAGCCACCCCCTAGCGGGGGGCCAAGAGACCCAGTACTTC,CASSHPLAGGQETQYF
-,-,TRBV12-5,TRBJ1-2,TGTGCTAGTGGTTCGGGTCCGTTCTATGGCTACACCTTC,CASGSGPFYGYTF